This is a list of T cell receptor beta chains from one sample in a study of human T cells and chemical hapten exposure. MiXCR, run by TCRdb on the RACE reads, gives a single entry per CDR3 protein. The data contain over 300,000 distinct CDR3 sequences, less than 6.5% of them seen just once; the ten biggest clones take up 2.6%. Sequenced here: whole blood, sampled in connection with sensitization to the hapten diphenylcyclopropenone (DPC). The source of these receptors is a woman aged 50 to 65 with alopecia areata. Some clones in this sample may be carry-over from other donors' samples. The CDR3 runs from the conserved cysteine through the conserved F or W. The order of the fields is D gene, V gene, J gene, clone size, CDR3 length, CDR3 protein, CDR3 DNA. The D gene is left open where the match is weak. Rows may omit the clone size; those that give it use once, few, many or a size class.

D: NA; V: TRBV28; J: TRBJ2-3; size: few; length: 14; CDR3: CASSQGGSTDTQYF; DNA: TGTGCCAGCAGTCAGGGGGGTAGCACAGATACGCAGTATTTT
D: NA; V: TRBV12-3/TRBV12-4; J: TRBJ2-7; size: many; length: 14; CDR3: CASSLKLSSYEQYF; DNA: TGTGCCAGCAGTTTAAAGCTTAGCTCCTACGAGCAGTACTTC
D: TRBD1; V: TRBV30; J: TRBJ2-7; size: NA; length: 12; CDR3: CAWGQGPYEQYF; DNA: TGTGCCTGGGGACAGGGACCCTACGAGCAGTACTTC
D: NA; V: TRBV29-1; J: TRBJ2-1; size: NA; length: 14; CDR3: CSVVRGGSYNEQFF; DNA: TGCAGCGTTGTCCGGGGCGGTTCCTACAATGAGCAGTTCTTC
D: TRBD2; V: TRBV10-3; J: TRBJ2-7; size: many; length: 15; CDR3: CAITQQGLAGEEQYF; DNA: TGTGCCATCACCCAACAGGGACTAGCGGGGGAGGAGCAGTACTTC
D: NA; V: TRBV12-3/TRBV12-4; J: TRBJ2-2; size: many; length: 14; CDR3: CASSFTGVTGELFF; DNA: TGTGCCAGCAGTTTCACGGGGGTTACCGGGGAGCTGTTTTTT
D: TRBD1; V: TRBV27; J: TRBJ2-7; size: NA; length: 16; CDR3: CASSLSGQAAYYEQYF; DNA: TGTGCCAGCAGTTTATCGGGACAGGCCGCTTACTACGAGCAGTACTTC
D: NA; V: TRBV10-3; J: TRBJ2-5; size: NA; length: 14; CDR3: CAISDPQNQETQYF; DNA: TGTGCCATCAGTGATCCCCAGAACCAAGAGACCCAGTACTTC
D: NA; V: TRBV4-3; J: TRBJ1-6; size: NA; length: 16; CDR3: CASSQDFGQGQSPLHF; DNA: TGCGCCAGCAGCCAAGATTTCGGGCAGGGTCAATCACCCCTCCACTTT
D: NA; V: TRBV7-2; J: TRBJ2-1; size: few; length: 12; CDR3: CASSFILEEQFF; DNA: TGTGCCAGCAGTTTCATTTTAGAAGAGCAGTTCTTC
D: NA; V: TRBV5-1; J: TRBJ1-1; size: few; length: 14; CDR3: CASSLGQGWTEAFF; DNA: TGCGCCAGCAGCTTGGGTCAGGGGTGGACTGAAGCTTTCTTT
D: TRBD1; V: TRBV28; J: TRBJ1-1; size: many; length: 13; CDR3: CASRGQGNTEAFF; DNA: TGTGCCAGCAGGGGACAGGGGAACACTGAAGCTTTCTTT
D: NA; V: TRBV6-5; J: TRBJ1-1; size: few; length: 13; CDR3: CASLSIGAGLAFF; DNA: TGTGCCAGCTTGAGTATAGGGGCAGGACTGGCTTTCTTT
D: NA; V: TRBV7-9; J: TRBJ2-6; size: few; length: 15; CDR3: CASSRTVTGANVLTF; DNA: TGTGCCAGCAGCCGGACAGTGACTGGGGCCAACGTCCTGACTTTC
D: TRBD1; V: TRBV7-3; J: TRBJ1-1; size: few; length: 16; CDR3: CASRRGGTGHNTEAFF; DNA: TGTGCCAGCCGAAGAGGGGGGACAGGGCATAACACTGAAGCTTTCTTT
D: TRBD2; V: TRBV2; J: TRBJ2-7; size: NA; length: 12; CDR3: CNAGGVANEQYF; DNA: TGTAACGCGGGGGGAGTCGCCAACGAGCAGTACTTC
D: NA; V: TRBV7-9; J: TRBJ1-1; size: NA; length: 13; CDR3: CASSPIIGVGAFF; DNA: TGTGCCAGCAGCCCTATCATAGGGGTTGGGGCTTTCTTT
D: NA; V: TRBV21-1; J: TRBJ2-7; size: NA; length: 12; CDR3: CARGTGSYEQYF; DNA: TGTGCCAGGGGGACAGGGTCCTACGAGCAGTACTTC
D: NA; V: TRBV5-5; J: TRBJ2-5; size: many; length: 14; CDR3: CASSLFFSRETQYF; DNA: TGTGCCAGCAGCTTGTTTTTCAGCCGAGAGACCCAGTACTTC
D: TRBD2; V: TRBV7-2; J: TRBJ2-3; size: many; length: 15; CDR3: CASSSISGGGDTQYF; DNA: TGTGCCAGCAGCTCAATTAGCGGGGGGGGAGATACGCAGTATTTT
D: TRBD1; V: TRBV5-8; J: TRBJ2-5; size: many; length: 15; CDR3: CASSLGTGVQETQYF; DNA: TGTGCCAGCAGCTTGGGGACAGGGGTACAAGAGACCCAGTACTTC
D: TRBD1; V: TRBV15; J: TRBJ1-1; size: few; length: 15; CDR3: CATSNPGRGQIEAFF; DNA: TGTGCCACCAGCAACCCAGGTAGGGGGCAAATTGAAGCTTTCTTT
D: NA; V: TRBV29-1; J: TRBJ1-3; size: NA; length: 14; CDR3: CSVGSQAPGNTIYF; DNA: TGCAGCGTCGGGTCACAGGCTCCGGGAAACACCATATATTTT
D: TRBD2; V: TRBV20-1; J: TRBJ2-3; size: few; length: 16; CDR3: CSARKHSGVVTDTQYF; DNA: TGCAGTGCTCGGAAACATAGCGGGGTAGTAACAGATACGCAGTATTTT
D: NA; V: TRBV7-6; J: TRBJ2-6; size: few; length: 16; CDR3: CASSLASGFGANVLTF; DNA: TGTGCCAGCAGCTTAGCATCGGGGTTTGGGGCCAACGTCCTGACTTTC
D: TRBD2; V: TRBV10-3; J: TRBJ2-7; size: many; length: 16; CDR3: CAIRGTGTRGVYEQYF; DNA: TGTGCCATCAGGGGGACCGGGACTAGGGGTGTTTACGAGCAGTACTTC
D: TRBD1; V: TRBV6-6; J: TRBJ2-3; size: few; length: 16; CDR3: CASSYGTGSHTDTQYF; DNA: TGTGCCAGCAGTTACGGGACAGGGTCCCACACAGATACGCAGTATTTT
D: NA; V: TRBV5-4; J: TRBJ1-2; size: few; length: 13; CDR3: CASSLRGLEGYTF; DNA: TGTGCCAGCAGCTTGAGAGGGCTCGAGGGCTACACCTTC
D: TRBD1; V: TRBV28; J: TRBJ2-7; size: few; length: 15; CDR3: CASSPGQDYSYEQYF; DNA: TGTGCCAGCAGTCCTGGACAGGATTACTCCTACGAGCAGTACTTC
D: NA; V: TRBV5-1; J: TRBJ1-1; size: few; length: 16; CDR3: CASSLIPGTPNTEAFF; DNA: TGCGCCAGCAGCTTAATTCCCGGGACCCCGAACACTGAAGCTTTCTTT
D: TRBD2; V: TRBV28; J: TRBJ2-7; size: many; length: 15; CDR3: CASSIPLAGRYEQYF; DNA: TGTGCCAGCAGTATCCCACTAGCGGGACGGTACGAGCAGTACTTC
D: NA; V: TRBV18; J: TRBJ1-1; size: many; length: 14; CDR3: CASSRNTQNTEAFF; DNA: TGTGCCAGCTCACGAAACACCCAAAACACTGAAGCTTTCTTT
D: NA; V: TRBV4-3; J: TRBJ2-3; size: many; length: 15; CDR3: CASSQFGGGRDTQYF; DNA: TGCGCCAGCAGCCAATTTGGAGGGGGTCGAGATACGCAGTATTTT
D: NA; V: TRBV9; J: TRBJ2-7; size: few; length: 12; CDR3: CASSEGLGEQYF; DNA: TGTGCCAGCAGCGAGGGCCTGGGTGAGCAGTACTTC
D: NA; V: TRBV7-9; J: TRBJ2-1; size: many; length: 13; CDR3: CASSSAWDNEQFF; DNA: TGTGCCAGCAGCTCAGCTTGGGACAATGAGCAGTTCTTC
D: NA; V: TRBV7-9; J: TRBJ2-5; size: few; length: 14; CDR3: CASSSSMYQETQYF; DNA: TGTGCCAGCAGCTCCTCAATGTACCAAGAGACCCAGTACTTC
D: TRBD2; V: TRBV2; J: TRBJ2-3; size: few; length: 17; CDR3: CASSGASGASLTDTQYF; DNA: TGTGCCAGCAGTGGGGCTAGCGGGGCCTCCCTCACAGATACGCAGTATTTT
D: NA; V: TRBV12-3/TRBV12-4; J: TRBJ2-6; size: NA; length: 17; CDR3: CASTRWGLSSGANVLTF; DNA: TGTGCCAGCACTCGGTGGGGTCTGTCCTCTGGGGCCAACGTCCTGACTTTC
D: NA; V: TRBV7-3; J: TRBJ2-6; size: many; length: 17; CDR3: CASSPWDGDSGANVLTF; DNA: TGTGCCAGCAGCCCCTGGGACGGGGATTCTGGGGCCAACGTCCTGACTTTC
D: TRBD2; V: TRBV27; J: TRBJ2-1; size: NA; length: 15; CDR3: CASSLSGGAVNEQFF; DNA: TGTGCCAGCAGTTTAAGCGGGGGGGCTGTGAATGAGCAGTTCTTC
D: NA; V: TRBV4-1; J: TRBJ2-7; size: NA; length: 17; CDR3: CASSQLRSSVRPDEQYF; DNA: TGCGCCAGCAGCCAGCTAAGGTCGTCGGTACGCCCCGACGAGCAGTACTTC
D: TRBD2; V: TRBV6-5; J: TRBJ2-1; size: many; length: 15; CDR3: CASSPKRGGRNEQFF; DNA: TGTGCCAGCAGCCCCAAGCGGGGGGGCCGCAATGAGCAGTTCTTC
D: NA; V: TRBV6-6; J: TRBJ2-7; size: few; length: 14; CDR3: CASSLSDRTYEQYF; DNA: TGTGCCAGCAGCCTAAGCGACAGGACCTACGAGCAGTACTTC